A single count supports the clone carrying this TCR beta chain. Its antigen is not known. Patients who provided the archived tumor blocks had not received neoadjuvant therapy before surgery. These data are taken from a study of CXCR4 blockade with PD-1 therapy in pancreatic cancer. General study points: More frequent amino acid clones had more nucleotide rearrangements, suggesting convergent selection. Antigen-specificity overlap of convergent dominant clones remained unconfirmed. Intratumoral clonality (mean roughly 0.14) exceeded healthy blood (about 0.05) but did not track survival.

Sequencing used immunoSEQ multiplex PCR; TCRdb keeps in-frame clones, though not all of them. The sample includes about 5,200 clones, 48% of them seen just once. V lost 3 bases and J lost 4, with 9 bases in between. From germline, CDR1 is LNHDA and CDR2 SQIVND (reference sequence). The CDR3 runs 14 residues. The sequence was obtained from a human donor with pancreatic ductal adenocarcinoma. J is TRBJ2-2 and V is TRBV19; perhaps TRBD2 as D (6 bases). The sample consisted of tumor tissue. CDR3 in DNA: TGTGCCAGTAGTATTCGGCGGGGCACCGGGGAGCTGTTTTTT. The encoded protein is CASSIRRGTGELFF.